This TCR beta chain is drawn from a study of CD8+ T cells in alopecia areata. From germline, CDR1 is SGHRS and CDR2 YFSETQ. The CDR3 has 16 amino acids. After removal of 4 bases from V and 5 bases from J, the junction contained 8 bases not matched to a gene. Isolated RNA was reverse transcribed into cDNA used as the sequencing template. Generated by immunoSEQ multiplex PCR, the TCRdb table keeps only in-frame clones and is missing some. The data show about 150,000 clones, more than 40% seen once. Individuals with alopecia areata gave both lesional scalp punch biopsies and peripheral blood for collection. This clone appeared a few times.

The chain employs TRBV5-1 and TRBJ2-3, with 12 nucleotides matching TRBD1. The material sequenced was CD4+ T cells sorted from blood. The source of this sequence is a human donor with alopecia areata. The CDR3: CASSRDRGRLEDTQYF. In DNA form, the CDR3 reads TGCGCCAGCAGCCGGGACAGGGGGCGTCTTGAAGATACGCAGTATTTT.